This entry is about one T cell receptor beta chain. The antigen is undetermined. It was genomic DNA that served as the template for profiling TCR beta VDJ and CDR3. Using its own MiXCR run on the reads, TCRdb lists one record per CDR3 protein. The profile shows about 220,000 distinct CDR3 sequences, 34% of them singletons. This record belongs to a study of CD8+CD57+ T cells in acquired aplastic anemia. Study at large: When averaged, DNA from sorted CD4+ and CD8+ cells came to 3 to 3.5 ug. CD4+ cells from healthy donors averaged around 10 million reads. Study results and caveats: In common between the patients and the controls were approximately 28 CD8+ CDR3 sequences. Simpson's diversity of CD8+ cells was not significantly different in patients compared with controls.

V lost 6 bases and J lost 4; bases outside the gene matches: 5. The CDR3 has 13 residues. V and J are TRBV12-3 or TRBV12-4 and TRBJ1-2, with TRBD1 matching 7 bases. This clonotype originated in a human donor in good health, serving as a control. The sequencing input was sorted CD4+, CD8+, or CD8+CD57+ T cells (not recorded which) from PBMCs. CDR3 in DNA: TGTGCCAGCAGAGAGGGACAGTCCTATGGCTACACCTTC. Its protein is CASREGQSYGYTF.